These 19 T cell receptor beta chains share one sample of origin, sequenced in a study of cytomegalovirus exposure and HLA in healthy donors. PCR was performed using 60 Vbeta and 13 Jbeta primers. The method was immunoSEQ multiplex PCR; TCRdb's version includes in-frame clones alone and lacks a portion of them. The table shows approximately 32,000 clones, with approximately 76% occurring only once. Source material: PBMCs. Receptors were obtained from a woman in her 30s in good health and CMV-seropositive.

CDR3 in DNA: TGTGCCAGCAGTCCCGGGGTTCTCTACGAGCAGTACTTC. As protein: CASSPGVLYEQYF. The J gene is TRBJ2-5, the V gene TRBV28, with D tentatively TRBD2 (5 bases). TRBJ2-7 matches the DNA end more closely, so the J call is doubtful. The CDR3 length is 13 residues. The germline V gene has CDR1 MDHEN and CDR2 SYDVKM.

The chain recombines TRBV11-2 with TRBJ2-1, with D perhaps matching TRBD1 (6 bases). The CDR3 covers 15 residues. The V end lost 5 bases, the J end lost 5 bases, and 16 bases lay between the germline ends. CDR1 and CDR2 (germline): SGHAT, FQNNGV. For the CDR3, the DNA is TGTGCCAGCAGCCGTATCAGGGGAACCCACAATGAGCAGTTCTTC. It yields the protein CASSRIRGTHNEQFF.

V usage is TRBV11-1 and J usage is TRBJ2-1; 8 nucleotides line up with TRBD1. V lost 5 bases to trimming and J lost 7 bases; unmatched junction nucleotides: 19. CDR1 is SGHAT, CDR2 FQDESV, per germline (reference sequence). The CDR3 has 18 amino acids. The CDR3 is CASSPGVSTGQVPNEQFF. The CDR3 nucleotides are TGTGCCAGCAGCCCGGGAGTTTCAACGGGACAGGTGCCTAATGAGCAGTTCTTC.

In this sample, this clone turned up once. The CDR3 loop is CASRPGLAFEQYF. The CDR3 region has the DNA TGTGCCAGCAGACCGGGACTAGCGTTCGAGCAGTACTTC. The chain links TRBV5-4 to TRBJ2-7; TRBD2 matches 10 bases. V dropped 5 bases and J dropped 6; count of bases not matched to a gene: 5. This CDR3 has 13 residues. Germline V gives CDR1 SGHNT, CDR2 YYREEE (reference sequence).

The chain joins TRBV5-6 to TRBJ2-5; 13 nucleotides align to TRBD2. Germline lookup yields CDR1 SGHDT and CDR2 YYEEEE. V lost 4 bases, J lost 4 bases, and 7 bases stayed unmatched. The CDR3 covers 16 residues. The CDR3 sequence: CASSLRTSGRRETQYF. The CDR3 coding sequence is TGTGCCAGCAGCCTACGGACTAGCGGGAGAAGAGAGACCCAGTACTTC.

V usage is TRBV23-1 and J usage is TRBJ2-2; no clear D. TRBV23-1 is filed as an ORF, its function uncertain. V was shortened by 10 bases and J by 7 bases, with 13 bases between the two germline ends. The CDR3 has 12 residues. The CDR3 region is CAIQWAFGELFF. CDR3 DNA: TGCGCCATCCAGTGGGCTTTCGGGGAGCTGTTTTTT.

Here the CDR3 reads CASSFSSGSPDTQYF. The CDR3 coding sequence is TGTGCCAGCAGTTTTTCCAGCGGGAGTCCGGATACGCAGTATTTT. The chain recombines TRBV6-5 with TRBJ2-3; 8 bases match TRBD2. Germline V CDR1 and CDR2: MNHEY, SVGAGI. Unmatched junction bases numbered 9, after V lost 4 bases and J lost 6 bases. The CDR3 is 15 amino acids.

The V and J genes are TRBV6-5 and TRBJ2-3; 8 positions match TRBD2. The CDR3 is 14 amino acids. Germline V lookup: CDR1 MNHEY, CDR2 SVGAGI. V lost 10 bases, J lost 0 bases, and 6 bases stayed unmatched. The CDR3 nucleotides read TGTGCCACCCCGGGGGGGATCAGCACAGATACGCAGTATTTT. Protein sequence: CATPGGISTDTQYF.

With regard to this clone: Compared with germline, one end of the junction differs, possibly owing to a read error. The chain is built from TRBV7-8 and TRBJ1-6; TRBD1 matches at 9 bases. The CDR3 consists of 15 residues. Germline V gene sequence: CDR1 SGHVS, CDR2 FQNEAQ. CDR3 amino acids: CPSSLMGQGNSPLHF. The CDR3 DNA sequence: TGTCCCAGCAGCTTAATGGGACAGGGAAATTCACCCCTCCACTTT.

The gene calls are TRBV29-1 and TRBJ2-7; TRBD1 matches at 7 bases. Per the germline V gene, CDR1 is SQVTM and CDR2 is ANQGSEA. V gave up 4 bases and J gave up 0 bases; unmatched junction bases: 18. This CDR3 is built from 18 residues. CDR3 DNA sequence: TGCAGCGTTGGGGAGTATGCGACAGGGTTTTCAAGCTCCTACGAGCAGTACTTC. This codes for CSVGEYATGFSSSYEQYF.

The CDR3 loop reads CASSLYGAGSTEAFF. Here the CDR3 DNA reads TGTGCCAGCAGCTTATACGGGGCGGGGAGCACTGAAGCTTTCTTT. The rearrangement links TRBV11-2 to TRBJ1-1; D is possibly TRBD1 (5 bases). This CDR3 has 15 amino acids. V gave up 2 bases and J gave up 4 bases, with 14 bases separating them. CDR1 and CDR2 (germline): SGHAT, FQNNGV.

This chain links TRBV6-6 with TRBJ2-7, with 8 bases aligning to TRBD1. The ends lost 6 bases at V and 6 bases at J; junction bases unmatched: 13. This CDR3 contains 15 residues. Germline assignment: CDR1 MNHNY and CDR2 SVGAGI (reference sequence). The CDR3 reads CASSPTQGAPGEQYF. DNA of the CDR3: TGTGCCAGCAGCCCTACCCAGGGGGCCCCTGGCGAGCAGTACTTC.

The chain employs TRBV5-8 and TRBJ2-7; 14 positions match TRBD2. This CDR3 contains 16 residues. The V gene end was trimmed by 3 bases and the J gene end by 4 bases; junction bases not matched to a gene: 6. Germline lookup yields CDR1 SGHTS and CDR2 YDEGEE. The DNA of the CDR3 is TGTGCCAGCAGCTGGGGGACTAGCGGGAGTTCGTACGAGCAGTACTTC. Protein: CASSWGTSGSSYEQYF.

This chain joins TRBV2 and TRBJ1-4, with 8 bases that match TRBD1. Trimming removed 5 bases from V and 5 bases from J; junction bases left unmatched: 4. The CDR3 length is 14 residues. Germline V gene data show CDR1 as SNHLY and CDR2 as FYNNEI. This CDR3 is CASSPDRENEKLFF. Here the CDR3 DNA reads TGTGCCAGCAGTCCGGACAGGGAAAATGAAAAACTGTTTTTT.

This chain uses TRBV6-1 with TRBJ1-5; 8 bases match TRBD1. Germline loops: CDR1 MNHNS, CDR2 SASEGT. This CDR3 is built from 15 residues. Trimming removed 7 bases from V and 5 bases from J; junction bases left unmatched: 10. CDR3 residues: CASTLDRGSYQPQHF. CDR3 DNA sequence: TGTGCCAGCACCCTCGACAGGGGCTCCTATCAGCCCCAGCATTTT.

V usage is TRBV13 and J usage is TRBJ2-1, with TRBD1 as a possible D gene (5 bases). CDR1 and CDR2 from the germline V gene are PRHDT and FYEKMQ (reference sequence). This CDR3 comprises 16 residues. V lost 1 base to trimming and J lost 5 bases, with 15 bases between them. DNA for the CDR3: TGTGCCAGCAGCTTAGATCTCAGGGCCGGGCACAATGAGCAGTTCTTC. Its translation: CASSLDLRAGHNEQFF.

This chain uses TRBV19 with TRBJ1-1; possible D gene TRBD1, 5 bases. The V gene's germline CDR1 is LNHDA and CDR2 SQIVND (reference sequence). The CDR3 extends over 12 amino acids. Trimming cost V 7 bases and J 2 bases, with 8 bases left between them. The CDR3 is CASKTDNTEAFF. As DNA, the CDR3 is TGTGCCAGTAAGACAGACAACACTGAAGCTTTCTTT.

The rearrangement joins TRBV7-8 to TRBJ1-1; the match to TRBD1 covers 7 bases. The CDR3 length is 15 residues. From germline, CDR1 is SGHVS and CDR2 FQNEAQ. The ends lost 3 bases at V and 1 base at J; junction bases unmatched: 5. CDR3 loop: CASSFRQGKNTEAFF. CDR3 DNA sequence: TGTGCCAGCAGCTTTCGACAGGGCAAGAACACTGAAGCTTTCTTT.

The V call is TRBV7-9, the J call TRBJ2-2; D might be TRBD1 (5 bases). The CDR3 sequence is 12 residues long. V lost 6 bases and J lost 5, with 7 bases in between. Germline V gene sequence: CDR1 SEHNR, CDR2 FQNEAQ (reference sequence). The CDR3 loop reads CASRSGTGELFF. As DNA, the CDR3 is TGTGCCAGCAGATCAGGGACCGGGGAGCTGTTTTTT.